These 27 T cell receptor beta chains were sequenced from one sample in a study of cytomegalovirus exposure and HLA in healthy donors. The PCR had 60 Vbeta and 13 Jbeta primers. Only in-frame clones appear in the TCRdb table, and some are missing; sequencing was by immunoSEQ multiplex PCR. The sample has about 110,000 clones; around 72% are singletons. The sample comprised PBMCs. These receptor sequences come from a male donor in good health and CMV-seronegative.

This clone was seen only a few times. The genes are TRBV2 and TRBJ1-3; a possible D gene is TRBD1 (6 bases). CDR3 length: 15 residues. In germline, CDR1 is SNHLY, CDR2 FYNNEI. V was clipped by 5 bases and J by 3 bases, with 14 bases between them. CDR3 residues: CASSTGQSHGNTIYF. The CDR3 DNA is TGTGCCAGCAGTACTGGACAGTCGCATGGAAACACCATATATTTT.

The V gene is TRBV11-2, the J gene TRBJ2-5; possibly TRBD2 for D (6 bases). Between the trimmed V and J ends, which lost 5 bases and 4 bases, there was a span of 14 bases. CDR3 length: 14 amino acids. CDR1 and CDR2 from the germline V gene are SGHAT and FQNNGV. CDR3 loop: CASSQPGSRETQYF. In nucleotides, the CDR3 is TGTGCCAGCAGCCAACCCGGGAGTCGAGAGACCCAGTACTTC.

CDR3 in amino acids: CASSFSGEAYEQYF. CDR3 nucleotide sequence: TGTGCCAGCAGTTTCTCGGGGGAAGCCTACGAGCAGTACTTC. The chain links TRBV28 to TRBJ2-7; TRBD2 might be the D (6 bases). V was cut by 3 bases and J by 2 bases, with 11 bases left in between. The CDR3 is 14 residues long. Germline V lookup: CDR1 MDHEN, CDR2 SYDVKM.

The rearrangement links TRBV9 to TRBJ2-5; 7 positions agree with TRBD2. V shed 0 bases, J shed 4 bases, and the junction held 12 bases outside the gene matches. From germline, CDR1 is SGDLS and CDR2 YYNGEE. The CDR3 spans 17 residues. The CDR3 coding sequence is TGTGCCAGCAGCGTAGCTACGGGGGAGGGCCCCAGAGAGACCCAGTACTTC. This translates into CASSVATGEGPRETQYF.

This chain joins TRBV4-3 and TRBJ1-5; 8 nucleotides match TRBD1. CDR3 length: 16 residues. After removal of 0 bases from V and 7 bases from J, the junction contained 8 bases not matched to a gene. Germline V CDR1 and CDR2: LGHNA, YSLEER. CDR3 DNA: TGCGCCAGCAGCCAAGATACCGGACAGGGTGGCCAGCCCCAGCATTTT. This gives the protein CASSQDTGQGGQPQHF.

The rearrangement links TRBV14 to TRBJ2-5; TRBD2 aligns across 14 bases. Per germline, CDR1 SGHDN and CDR2 FVKESK. Trimming removed 0 bases from V and 0 bases from J; junction bases left unmatched: 6. This CDR3 spans 19 amino acids. Written as DNA, the CDR3 is TGTGCCAGCAGCCAAGACCCGGGACTAGCGGGAGAACACCAAGAGACCCAGTACTTC. Its translation is CASSQDPGLAGEHQETQYF.

J is TRBJ1-1 and V is TRBV5-1, with 7 bases lining up with TRBD1. The germline V gene encodes CDR1 SGHRS and CDR2 YFSETQ. The CDR3 runs 14 residues. Germline trimming cut 4 bases from V and 6 bases from J; bases unmatched to any gene: 9. For the CDR3, the DNA is TGCGCCAGCAGCCACGAGTCCACAGGGGCTGAAGCTTTCTTT. Its protein product is CASSHESTGAEAFF.

The genes are TRBV5-1 and TRBJ2-3, with 11 positions matching TRBD2. CDR1 and CDR2 from the germline V gene are SGHRS and YFSETQ. The V segment lost 4 bases and the J segment 1 base; nucleotides outside the gene matches: 2. The CDR3 is made up of 15 amino acids. DNA for the CDR3: TGCGCCAGCAGCCCGGGACTAGCGGGCACAGATACGCAGTATTTT. As protein: CASSPGLAGTDTQYF.

This clone was recorded only once. This rearrangement joins TRBV6-6 to TRBJ1-1; 7 bases map to TRBD1. The J segment lost 1 base and the V segment lost 10 bases, leaving 6 bases of the junction unmatched. Germline CDR1 MNHNY, CDR2 SVGAGI (reference sequence). CDR3 length equals 13 residues. The CDR3 sequence is CATVDRANTEAFF. The CDR3 DNA is TGTGCCACGGTTGACAGGGCGAACACTGAAGCTTTCTTT.

In its sample, this clone was seen a few times. The chain links TRBV6-5 to TRBJ2-1; 8 bases line up with TRBD2. The germline V gene has CDR1 MNHEY and CDR2 SVGAGI. The CDR3 length is 15 residues. V trimming: 6 bases; J trimming: 4 bases; junction bases outside the gene matches: 8. Here the CDR3 reads CASRPGTSEYNEQFF. CDR3 DNA: TGTGCCAGCAGGCCCGGGACTAGTGAATACAATGAGCAGTTCTTC.

The table lists this clone with a count of one. The chain uses TRBV11-3 and TRBJ1-2; the match to TRBD1 covers 10 bases. This CDR3 has 16 amino acids. Germline loops: CDR1 SGHNT, CDR2 YENEEA. V gave up 2 bases and J gave up 0 bases; unmatched junction bases: 3. The CDR3 sequence is CASSLSGQGTNYGYTF. As DNA, the CDR3 is TGTGCCAGCAGCTTATCGGGACAGGGGACTAACTATGGCTACACCTTC.

The rearrangement links TRBV7-9 to TRBJ1-2; TRBD1 aligns across 8 bases. CDR3 length: 13 amino acids. Per germline, CDR1 SEHNR and CDR2 FQNEAQ (reference sequence). After removal of 10 bases from V and 5 bases from J, the junction contained 9 bases not matched to a gene. DNA of the CDR3: TGTGCCACCGTAAATACAGGGGGGTATGGCTACACCTTC. The encoded protein is CATVNTGGYGYTF.

This chain connects TRBV6-5 to TRBJ2-6; a weak D match, TRBD1 (6 bases). V was cut by 6 bases and J by 2 bases, with 8 bases left in between. The CDR3 has 14 residues. Germline CDR1 reads MNHEY; CDR2 reads SVGAGI. CDR3 bases: TGTGCCAGCAGGGCAGGGGCTGGGGCCAACGTCCTGACTTTC. Amino acid sequence: CASRAGAGANVLTF.

This clone was seen just once. The chain combines TRBV28 with TRBJ1-2; 9 nucleotides align to TRBD1. The ends lost 3 bases at V and 7 bases at J; junction bases unmatched: 6. Germline CDR1 is MDHEN and CDR2 is SYDVKM. The CDR3 runs to 14 residues. The CDR3 DNA follows: TGTGCCAGCAGTTTCGGGACAGGGATTAGTGGCTACACCTTC. Translating it yields CASSFGTGISGYTF.

This rearrangement joins TRBV5-6 to TRBJ1-2; 8 nucleotides line up with TRBD1. CDR1 and CDR2 (germline): SGHDT, YYEEEE. With V trimmed by 5 bases and J by 8 bases, 8 bases remained unmatched. CDR3 size: 13 residues. The CDR3 DNA sequence: TGTGCCAGCAGGGTGGACAGGGCGGGCGGCTACACCTTC. Encoded protein: CASRVDRAGGYTF.

This chain joins TRBV2 and TRBJ1-4; 9 bases are shared with TRBD1. This CDR3 comprises 15 residues. Per germline, CDR1 SNHLY and CDR2 FYNNEI. Losses at the gene ends were 4 bases for V and 10 bases for J; bases not matched to a gene: 10. The CDR3 DNA reads as TGTGCCAGCAGTGGAGGGGGGACAGGGTTGGGAAAACTGTTTTTT. Its protein product is CASSGGGTGLGKLFF.

In this sample, this clone turned up a few times. This chain uses TRBV5-1 with TRBJ2-7; possibly TRBD1 for D (6 bases). CDR1 is SGHRS and CDR2 is YFSETQ in the germline V gene. The CDR3 consists of 15 residues. Trimming shortened V by 4 bases and J by 4 bases, and 18 bases separated the two germline ends. CDR3 nucleotides: TGCGCCAGCAGCCCCACCGGGACACAACTTTACGAGCAGTACTTC. Its protein is CASSPTGTQLYEQYF.

This clone was recorded many times. The rearrangement joins TRBV2 to TRBJ1-1; D unclear. The V gene's germline CDR1 is SNHLY and CDR2 FYNNEI. The CDR3 has 13 residues. V lost 5 bases, J lost 2 bases, and 9 bases lay in between. The CDR3 region has the DNA TGTGCCAGCAGTCTAGAGAGAAACACTGAAGCTTTCTTT. Translation gives CASSLERNTEAFF.

V and J are TRBV9 and TRBJ1-1; TRBD1 might be the D (5 bases). Germline-derived CDR1 and CDR2 are SGDLS and YYNGEE. Trimming left V 4 bases short and J 0 bases short, with 22 bases between. The CDR3 sequence is 18 residues long. The chain's CDR3 is CASSSSGGIRSMNTEAFF. As DNA, the CDR3 is TGTGCCAGCAGCTCTTCCGGGGGGATAAGGTCCATGAACACTGAAGCTTTCTTT.

The V and J genes are TRBV5-1 and TRBJ2-2, with TRBD2 matching 9 bases. Per germline, CDR1 SGHRS and CDR2 YFSETQ. The CDR3 has 17 amino acids. With V trimmed by 4 bases and J by 0 bases, 7 bases remained unmatched. CDR3 nucleotides: TGCGCCAGCAGCCTCCAGAGCGGGAGGCCGAACACCGGGGAGCTGTTTTTT. Amino acids: CASSLQSGRPNTGELFF.

The rearrangement joins TRBV7-2 to TRBJ2-7; 11 positions agree with TRBD2. Unmatched junction bases numbered 5, after V lost 5 bases and J lost 2 bases. The length of the CDR3 is 15 residues. Germline V gives CDR1 SGHTA, CDR2 FQGNSA. The DNA of the CDR3 is TGTGCCAGCAGCCCCCGGACTAGCGGGCCCTACGAGCAGTACTTC. It is translated as CASSPRTSGPYEQYF.

This sequence joins TRBV7-2 and TRBJ2-7; D is ambiguous. Germline V CDR1 and CDR2: SGHTA, FQGNSA. The CDR3 spans 12 residues. V gave up 1 base and J gave up 6 bases, with 7 bases separating them. The CDR3 bases are TGTGCCAGCAGCTTAGATCTCAGCGAGCAGTACTTC. Its translation is CASSLDLSEQYF.

The J gene is TRBJ1-3, the V gene TRBV11-2; no clear D gene. CDR3 length: 13 residues. V gave up 7 bases and J gave up 7 bases, with 14 bases separating them. Germline V lookup: CDR1 SGHAT, CDR2 FQNNGV. Here the CDR3 reads CASKLSSANTIYF. CDR3 DNA sequence: TGTGCCAGCAAATTGAGTTCTGCGAACACCATATATTTT.

V is TRBV19 and J is TRBJ1-1; no firm D call. This CDR3 contains 14 residues. V dropped 1 base and J dropped 1 base, with 7 bases sitting between them. Germline V CDR1 and CDR2: LNHDA, SQIVND (reference sequence). CDR3 residues: CASSIGSSNTEAFF. In DNA form, the CDR3 reads TGTGCCAGTAGTATAGGAAGCTCGAACACTGAAGCTTTCTTT.

The J gene is TRBJ2-7, the V gene TRBV15; perhaps TRBD2 as D (6 bases). The germline V gene has CDR1 LNHNV and CDR2 YYDKDF (reference sequence). The CDR3 contains 16 residues. The V gene lost 5 bases and the J gene lost 3 bases, with 20 bases spanning the gap. CDR3 in amino acids: CATSQGGQLSGYEQYF. The CDR3 nucleotides read TGTGCCACCAGCCAAGGAGGGCAGCTGTCGGGCTACGAGCAGTACTTC.

Comments on this clone: This specimen includes other DNA sequences encoding the same CDR3. This chain links TRBV18 with TRBJ1-5; 9 nucleotides match TRBD1. Germline V gene sequence: CDR1 KGHSH, CDR2 LQKENI. Losses at the gene ends were 3 bases for V and 4 bases for J; bases not matched to a gene: 1. The CDR3 runs 14 residues. As DNA, the CDR3 is TGTGCCAGCTCACCGGGGACAGGGAATCAGCCCCAGCATTTT. Its protein is CASSPGTGNQPQHF.

The chain uses TRBV18 and TRBJ1-1, with D possibly matching TRBD1 (6 bases). CDR3 length equals 13 residues. V was shortened by 5 bases and J by 1 base, with 8 bases between the two germline ends. Germline CDR1 and CDR2: KGHSH and LQKENI. CDR3 DNA: TGTGCCAGCTCATCGGGACAGAACACTGAAGCTTTCTTT. As protein: CASSSGQNTEAFF.